A single sample is the source of the 21 T cell receptor beta chains below, sequenced in a study of blood T cell repertoires in COVID-19. Repertoires were generated with immunoSEQ multiplex PCR, while TCRdb's copy carries only in-frame clones and drops some. The repertoire consists of fewer than 450,000 clones, with 70% to 90% occurring once and the leading ten covering more than 0.95%. Sequences were obtained from PBMCs or T cells enriched from blood (not recorded which). The origin of the receptors is a woman under 30 who had recovered from COVID-19.

The chain recombines TRBV27 with TRBJ1-5, with D possibly TRBD1 on 5 matching bases. Germline V CDR1 and CDR2: MNHEY, SMNVEV (reference sequence). The CDR3 contains 15 residues. V shed 5 bases and J shed 1 base, with 12 bases lying between them. The CDR3: CASSLTRESNQPQHF. In nucleotides, the CDR3 is TGTGCCAGCAGTCTGACCAGGGAAAGCAATCAGCCCCAGCATTTT.

A few counts support this clone. The V call is TRBV12-2, the J call TRBJ2-6; the D call in the table, TRBD1, was not verified against the DNA. TRBV12-2 is termed a pseudogene. This CDR3 spans 17 amino acids. The chain's CDR3 is CASRPGTGLAGANVLTF. The DNA for the CDR3 is TGTGCAAGTCGCCCTGGGACAGGGCTGGCTGGGGCCAACGTCCTGACTTTC.

V and J are TRBV9 and TRBJ1-6, with a possible D match to TRBD1 (6 bases). The V end lost 4 bases, the J end lost 9 bases, and 17 bases lay between the germline ends. The CDR3 has 15 residues. Germline CDR1 is SGDLS and CDR2 is YYNGEE. CDR3 DNA sequence: TGTGCCAGCAGCCCCGGCCAGGGGTCTCGTTCACCCCTCCACTTT. This translates into CASSPGQGSRSPLHF.

The CDR3 protein is CASSLNGLAGLTNEQFF. The CDR3 nucleotides read TGTGCCAGCAGCTTAAATGGACTAGCGGGTCTCACCAATGAGCAGTTCTTC. This sequence joins TRBV7-3 and TRBJ2-1, with 11 bases matching TRBD2. The CDR3 loop spans 17 amino acids. The V gene's germline CDR1 is SGHTA and CDR2 FQGTGA. Trimming removed 1 base from V and 6 bases from J; junction bases left unmatched: 8.

V usage is TRBV18 and J usage is TRBJ1-1; TRBD1 matches 8 bases. V lost 5 bases to trimming and J lost 3 bases; unmatched junction nucleotides: 5. CDR1 is KGHSH and CDR2 is LQKENI in the germline V gene. This CDR3 has 14 amino acids. DNA for the CDR3: TGTGCCAGCTCAAAAAAGACAGGGGACACTGAAGCTTTCTTT. Encoded protein: CASSKKTGDTEAFF.

The genes are TRBV30 and TRBJ1-1, with 9 bases lining up with TRBD1. V was clipped by 2 bases and J by 3 bases; unmatched bases: 4. This CDR3 contains 14 residues. Germline CDR1 and CDR2: GTSNPN and SVGIG (reference sequence). CDR3 DNA sequence: TGTGCCTGGAGTATCACAGGGGGCTACACTGAAGCTTTCTTT. Its protein is CAWSITGGYTEAFF.

This clone occurred once. The gene calls are TRBV9 and TRBJ2-7, with 8 bases identical to TRBD1. Germline CDR1 SGDLS, CDR2 YYNGEE. The junction had 5 bases not matched to a gene; V was cut back by 3 bases and J by 6 bases. This CDR3 comprises 13 residues. The CDR3 protein is CASSATGAAEQYF. The CDR3 coding sequence is TGTGCCAGCAGCGCGACAGGGGCGGCCGAGCAGTACTTC.

This chain uses TRBV30 with TRBJ1-3, with D uncertain. V lost 0 bases and J 4 bases, leaving 13 bases between the germline ends. Germline V CDR1 and CDR2: GTSNPN, SVGIG (reference sequence). The CDR3 has 15 residues. The CDR3 DNA reads as TGTGCCTGGAGTGTATCTGGGTCGGGAGGAAACACCATATATTTT. Amino acid sequence: CAWSVSGSGGNTIYF.

The chain joins TRBV19 to TRBJ1-5; TRBD1 might be the D (5 bases). V shed 9 bases and J shed 2 bases, with 14 bases lying between them. CDR3 length: 14 amino acids. Germline-derived CDR1 and CDR2 are LNHDA and SQIVND (reference sequence). The CDR3 DNA reads as TGTGCCAGCGCAGGGTTTGGGGGCAATCAGCCCCAGCATTTT. Its protein is CASAGFGGNQPQHF.

The chain is built from TRBV5-8 and TRBJ1-4; D is ambiguous. The germline gives CDR1 SGHTS, CDR2 YDEGEE. The V gene lost 1 base and the J gene lost 4 bases, with 14 bases spanning the gap. The CDR3 is made up of 16 amino acids. CDR3 region: CASSLQSVTVNEKLFF. The CDR3 DNA follows: TGTGCCAGCAGCTTGCAGTCCGTAACAGTTAATGAAAAACTGTTTTTT.

This clone was detected once. This chain links TRBV9 with TRBJ2-7, with D perhaps TRBD2 (7 bases). Looked up from germline, CDR1 is SGDLS and CDR2 is YYNGEE. Trimming cost V 0 bases and J 2 bases, with 18 bases left between them. There are 17 residues in the CDR3. CDR3 region: CASSVGVTGRGPYEQYF. For the CDR3, the DNA is TGTGCCAGCAGCGTAGGCGTAACGGGGCGGGGGCCCTACGAGCAGTACTTC. Full variable domain (missing parts from reference TRBV9 and TRBJ2-7): DSGVTQTPKHLITATGQRVTLRCSPRSGDLSVYWYQQSLDQGLQFLIQYYNGEERAKGNILERFSAQQFPDLHSELNLSSLELGDSALYFCASSVGVTGRGPYEQYFGPGTRLTVT.

The chain links TRBV4-2 to TRBJ2-1; D gene ambiguous. Germline CDR1 reads LGHNA; CDR2 reads YNFKEQ. The ends were cut back, 1 base at V and 7 bases at J, with 8 bases in the middle. The CDR3 covers 13 residues. CDR3 amino acids: CASSQVLENEQFF. In DNA form, the CDR3 reads TGTGCCAGCAGCCAAGTACTCGAGAATGAGCAGTTCTTC.

The chain is built from TRBV7-2 and TRBJ2-5; D is possibly TRBD2 (5 bases). This CDR3 is built from 13 residues. With 1 base removed from V and 4 bases from J, the gap between germline ends came to 7 bases. Germline CDR1 and CDR2: SGHTA and FQGNSA. Here the CDR3 reads CASSLGGPETQYF. DNA for the CDR3: TGTGCCAGCAGCTTAGGAGGGCCAGAGACCCAGTACTTC.

This chain uses TRBV2 with TRBJ2-7; no clear D. Germline V gene sequence: CDR1 SNHLY, CDR2 FYNNEI. CDR3 length: 12 residues. Trimming pared 11 bases from V and 4 bases from J, leaving 15 bases between. Here the CDR3 reads CASSVVPYEQYF. CDR3 bases: TGTGCCTCGTCGGTGGTACCTTACGAGCAGTACTTC.

The chain links TRBV27 to TRBJ2-7; D is perhaps TRBD2 (7 bases). Germline V lookup: CDR1 MNHEY, CDR2 SMNVEV (reference sequence). The ends were cut back, 2 bases at V and 5 bases at J, with 13 bases in the middle. CDR3 length: 14 amino acids. The chain's CDR3 is CASSLGGAPNEQYF. CDR3 coding DNA: TGTGCCAGCAGTTTAGGGGGGGCGCCTAACGAGCAGTACTTC.

This clone occurred a few times. This sequence joins TRBV19 and TRBJ1-1, with TRBD1 identical over 10 bases. Germline V gene lookup returns CDR1 LNHDA and CDR2 SQIVND (reference sequence). The CDR3 extends over 13 amino acids. The V segment lost 9 bases and the J segment 1 base; nucleotides outside the gene matches: 2. For the CDR3, the DNA is TGTGCCAGCCGGGACAGGGGGAACACTGAAGCTTTCTTT. Translation: CASRDRGNTEAFF.

The genes are TRBV27 and TRBJ2-7, with D maybe TRBD2 (6 bases). The ends were cut back, 4 bases at V and 6 bases at J, with 28 bases in the middle. CDR1 MNHEY and CDR2 SMNVEV come from the germline V gene (reference sequence). CDR3 length: 18 residues. The CDR3 region has the DNA TGTGCCAGCAGTTCCACAATGGTATACGTCACAGGAGCGGGCGAGCAGTACTTC. Amino acids: CASSSTMVYVTGAGEQYF.

The chain has TRBV5-1 and TRBJ2-7; 8 positions agree with TRBD1. The germline CDR1 and CDR2 sequences are SGHRS and YFSETQ. J gave up 0 bases and V 5 bases, and 1 base lay outside the gene matches. The CDR3 is made up of 13 amino acids. As DNA, the CDR3 is TGCGCCAGCAGAGGACAGGGCTCCTACGAGCAGTACTTC. As protein: CASRGQGSYEQYF.

The chain couples TRBV27 to TRBJ1-6, with 10 positions matching TRBD1. This CDR3 is built from 16 residues. Germline V CDR1 and CDR2: MNHEY, SMNVEV (reference sequence). V shed 5 bases, J shed 5 bases, and the junction held 6 bases outside the gene matches. In DNA form, the CDR3 reads TGTGCCAGCAGTCGGGACAGGGGAGTGAATAATTCACCCCTCCACTTT. Translated, it gives CASSRDRGVNNSPLHF.

The V and J genes are TRBV29-1 and TRBJ1-2, with TRBD1 matching over 8 bases. CDR3 size: 11 residues. Trimming removed 6 bases from V and 8 bases from J; junction bases left unmatched: 5. Germline values: CDR1 SQVTM, CDR2 ANQGSEA. The CDR3 nucleotides are TGCAGCGTGGGGACAGGCGGGGGCTACACCTTC. Translating gives CSVGTGGGYTF.

This sequence joins TRBV6-6 and TRBJ2-2, with 9 bases matching TRBD1. The germline V gene has CDR1 MNHNY and CDR2 SVGAGI (reference sequence). This CDR3 contains 17 residues. V lost 5 bases and J lost 5; bases outside the gene matches: 12. The CDR3, as DNA: TGTGCCAGCAGTCGTTTTACACCGGGACAGGGAACCGGGGAGCTGTTTTTT. Its protein product is CASSRFTPGQGTGELFF.